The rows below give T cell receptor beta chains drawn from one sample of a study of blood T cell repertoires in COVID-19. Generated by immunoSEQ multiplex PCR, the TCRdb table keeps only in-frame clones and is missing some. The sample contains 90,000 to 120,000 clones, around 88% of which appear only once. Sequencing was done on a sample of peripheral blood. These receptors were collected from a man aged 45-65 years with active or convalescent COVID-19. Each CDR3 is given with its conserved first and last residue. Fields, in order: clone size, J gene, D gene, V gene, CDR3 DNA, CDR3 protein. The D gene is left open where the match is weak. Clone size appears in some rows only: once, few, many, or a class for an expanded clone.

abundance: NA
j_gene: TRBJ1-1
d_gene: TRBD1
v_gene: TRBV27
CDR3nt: TGTGCCAGCAGGACCCCAGGGGGCATGAACACTGAAGCTTTCTTT
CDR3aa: CASRTPGGMNTEAFF

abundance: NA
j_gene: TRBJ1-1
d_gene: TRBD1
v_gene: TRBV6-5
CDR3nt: TGTGCCAGCAGGCCTGGACAGGGCGAGAACACTGAAGCTTTCTTT
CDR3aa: CASRPGQGENTEAFF

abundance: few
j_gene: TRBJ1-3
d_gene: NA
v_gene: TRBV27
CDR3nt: TGTGCCAGCAGTCCCCAGGGGAGCTCTGGAAACACCATATATTTT
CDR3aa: CASSPQGSSGNTIYF

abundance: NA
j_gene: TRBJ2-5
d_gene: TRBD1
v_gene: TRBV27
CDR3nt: TGTGCCAGCAGTTTGAAGGCAGGGGGCGCCGAGACCCAGTACTTC
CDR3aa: CASSLKAGGAETQYF

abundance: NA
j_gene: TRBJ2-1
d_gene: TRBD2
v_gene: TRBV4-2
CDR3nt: TGTGCCAGCAGCCAATTAGCGGGAAGGTATGAGCAGTTCTTC
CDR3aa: CASSQLAGRYEQFF

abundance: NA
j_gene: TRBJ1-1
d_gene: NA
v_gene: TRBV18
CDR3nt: TGTGCCAGCTCACCAATGTTAGGTGAGGGAACTGAAGCTTTCTTT
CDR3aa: CASSPMLGEGTEAFF

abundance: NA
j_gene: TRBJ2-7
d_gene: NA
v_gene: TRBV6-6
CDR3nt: TGTGCCAGCGGCTTACAGGGCTACGAGCAGTACTTC
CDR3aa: CASGLQGYEQYF

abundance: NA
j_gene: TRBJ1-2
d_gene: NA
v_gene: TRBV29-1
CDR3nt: TGCAGCGTTGTAAGTCAGAACTATGGCTACACCTTC
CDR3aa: CSVVSQNYGYTF

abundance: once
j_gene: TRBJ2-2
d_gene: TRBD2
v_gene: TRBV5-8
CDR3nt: TGTGCCAGCAGCCGCAGACTAGCGGGGAACACCGGGGAGCTGTTTTTT
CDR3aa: CASSRRLAGNTGELFF

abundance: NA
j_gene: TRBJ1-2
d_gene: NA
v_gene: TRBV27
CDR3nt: TGTGCCAGCAGCTTAACAGGGAATCATGGCTACACCTTC
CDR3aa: CASSLTGNHGYTF

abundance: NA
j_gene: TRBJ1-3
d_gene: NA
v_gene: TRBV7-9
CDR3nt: TGTGCCAGCAGCTTTGGGCTGGGAAACACCATATATTTT
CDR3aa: CASSFGLGNTIYF

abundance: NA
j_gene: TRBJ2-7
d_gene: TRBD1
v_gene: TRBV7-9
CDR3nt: TGTGCCAGCAGCCACCGGGACAGGGCCTACGAGCAGTACTTC
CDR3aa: CASSHRDRAYEQYF